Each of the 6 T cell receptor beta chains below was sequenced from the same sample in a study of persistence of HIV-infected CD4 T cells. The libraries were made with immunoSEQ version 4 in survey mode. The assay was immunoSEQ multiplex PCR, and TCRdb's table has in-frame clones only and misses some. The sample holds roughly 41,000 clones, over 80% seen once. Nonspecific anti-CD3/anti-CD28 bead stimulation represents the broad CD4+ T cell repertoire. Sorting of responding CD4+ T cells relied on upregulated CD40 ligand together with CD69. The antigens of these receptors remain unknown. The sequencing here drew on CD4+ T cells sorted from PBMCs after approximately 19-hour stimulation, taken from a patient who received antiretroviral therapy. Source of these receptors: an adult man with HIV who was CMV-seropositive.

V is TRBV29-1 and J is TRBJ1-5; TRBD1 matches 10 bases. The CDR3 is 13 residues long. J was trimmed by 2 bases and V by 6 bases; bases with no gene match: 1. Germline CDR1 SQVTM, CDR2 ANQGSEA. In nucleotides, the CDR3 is TGCAGCGTCGGGACAGGGGGCAATCAGCCCCAGCATTTT. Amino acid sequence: CSVGTGGNQPQHF.

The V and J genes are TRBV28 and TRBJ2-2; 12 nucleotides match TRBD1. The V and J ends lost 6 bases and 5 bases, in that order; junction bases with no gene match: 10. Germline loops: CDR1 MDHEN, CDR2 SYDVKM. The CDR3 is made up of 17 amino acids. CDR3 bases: TGTGCCAGCAGGCGGGACAGGGGGCGGGAGTGGACCGGGGAGCTGTTTTTT. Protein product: CASRRDRGREWTGELFF.

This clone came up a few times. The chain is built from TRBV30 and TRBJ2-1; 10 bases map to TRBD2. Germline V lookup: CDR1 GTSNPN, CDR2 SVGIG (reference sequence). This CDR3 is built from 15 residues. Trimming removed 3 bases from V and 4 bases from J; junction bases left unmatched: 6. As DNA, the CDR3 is TGTGCCTGGAGGCTGCTAGCGGGGGTTTACAATGAGCAGTTCTTC. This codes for CAWRLLAGVYNEQFF.

The CDR3 nucleotides read TGTGCCAGTAGTAGAGGACAGAGCTCCTACGAGCAGTACTTC. This encodes CASSRGQSSYEQYF. The chain couples TRBV19 to TRBJ2-7; D may be TRBD1 (6 bases). Trimming left V 4 bases short and J 0 bases short, with 10 bases between. The germline gives CDR1 LNHDA, CDR2 SQIVND (reference sequence). CDR3 length equals 14 residues.

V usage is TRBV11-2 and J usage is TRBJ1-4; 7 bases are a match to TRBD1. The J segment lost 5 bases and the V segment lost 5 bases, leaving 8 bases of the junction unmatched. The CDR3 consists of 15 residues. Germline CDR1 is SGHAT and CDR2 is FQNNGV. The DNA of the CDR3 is TGTGCCAGCAGCACCCGACAGGGAAGGAATGAAAAACTGTTTTTT. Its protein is CASSTRQGRNEKLFF.

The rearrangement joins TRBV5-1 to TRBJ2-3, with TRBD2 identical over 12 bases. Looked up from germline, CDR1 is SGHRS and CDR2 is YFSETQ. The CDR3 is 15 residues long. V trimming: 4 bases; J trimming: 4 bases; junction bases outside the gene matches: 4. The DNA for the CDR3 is TGCGCCAGCAGCCAGACTAGCGGGAGTTCAGATACGCAGTATTTT. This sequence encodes CASSQTSGSSDTQYF.